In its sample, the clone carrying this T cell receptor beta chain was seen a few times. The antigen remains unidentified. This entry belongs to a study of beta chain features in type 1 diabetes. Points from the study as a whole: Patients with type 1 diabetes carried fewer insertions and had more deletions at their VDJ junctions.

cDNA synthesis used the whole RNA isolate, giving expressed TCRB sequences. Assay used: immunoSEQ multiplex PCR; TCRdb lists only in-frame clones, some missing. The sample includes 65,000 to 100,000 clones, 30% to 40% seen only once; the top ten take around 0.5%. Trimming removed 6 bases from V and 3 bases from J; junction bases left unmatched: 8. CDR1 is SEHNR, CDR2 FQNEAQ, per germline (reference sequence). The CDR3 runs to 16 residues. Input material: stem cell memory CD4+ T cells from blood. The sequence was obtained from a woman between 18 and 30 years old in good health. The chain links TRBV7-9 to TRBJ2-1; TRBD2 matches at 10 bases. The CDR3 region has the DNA TGTGCCAGCAGTCCCCCCACTAGCGGGAACTACAATGAGCAGTTCTTC. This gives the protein CASSPPTSGNYNEQFF.